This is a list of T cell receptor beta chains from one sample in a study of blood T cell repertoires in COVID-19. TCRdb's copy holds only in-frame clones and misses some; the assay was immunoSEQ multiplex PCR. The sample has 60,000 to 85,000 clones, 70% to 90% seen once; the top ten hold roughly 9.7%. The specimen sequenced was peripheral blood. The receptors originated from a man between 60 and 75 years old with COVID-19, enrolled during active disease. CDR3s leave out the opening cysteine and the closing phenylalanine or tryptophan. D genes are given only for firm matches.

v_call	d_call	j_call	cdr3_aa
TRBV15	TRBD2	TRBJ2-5	ATSRDLAGRGLETQY
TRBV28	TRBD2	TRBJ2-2	ASSFQRGANTGELF
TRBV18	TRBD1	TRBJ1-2	ASSPQPSTGSGYT
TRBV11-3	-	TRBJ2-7	ASSLNGDEQY
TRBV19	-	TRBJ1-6	ASKREGGTLQNSPLH
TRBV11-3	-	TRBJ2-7	ASSLGTRGEQY
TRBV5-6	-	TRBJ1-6	ASSLSGINSPLH
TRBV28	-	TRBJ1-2	ASSAAGANYGYT
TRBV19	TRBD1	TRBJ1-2	ASRFGQGALGYT
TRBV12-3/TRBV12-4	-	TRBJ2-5	ASSLTLGETQY
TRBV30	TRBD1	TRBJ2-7	AWSVQWGTVFPEQY
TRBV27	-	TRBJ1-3	ASSSGSPSSGNTIY
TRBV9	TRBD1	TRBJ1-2	ASSFRTGGNYGYT
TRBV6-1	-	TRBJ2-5	ASSAEWTERQETQY
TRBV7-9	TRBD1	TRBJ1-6	ASSVTGGAGSPLH
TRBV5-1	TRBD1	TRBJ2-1	ASSPGQGPYNEQF
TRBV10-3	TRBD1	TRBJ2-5	AISESRDSLSETQY
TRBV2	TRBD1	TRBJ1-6	ASEQDRGIDSPLH
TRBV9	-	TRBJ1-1	ASSPRGGPNTEAF
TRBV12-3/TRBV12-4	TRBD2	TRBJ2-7	ASSLAGEGEQY
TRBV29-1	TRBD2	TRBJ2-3	SDTPSGGLLGTQY
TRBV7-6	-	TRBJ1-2	ASSLGAGNYGYT
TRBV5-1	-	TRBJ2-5	ASSLVGQEEETQY
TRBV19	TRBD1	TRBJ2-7	ASSRTGTSYEQY
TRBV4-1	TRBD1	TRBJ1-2	ASSGTGALYGYT
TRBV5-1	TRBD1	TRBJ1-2	ASSSGAGTGDGYT
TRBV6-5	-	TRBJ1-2	ASSLRTATNYGYT
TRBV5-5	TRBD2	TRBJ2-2	ASSADLAGYTGELF
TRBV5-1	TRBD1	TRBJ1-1	ASSFGTGNTEAF
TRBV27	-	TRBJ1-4	ASSLLRSNEKLF
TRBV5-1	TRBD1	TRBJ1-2	ASSDGTGVGYGYT
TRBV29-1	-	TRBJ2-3	EPRGKETDTQY
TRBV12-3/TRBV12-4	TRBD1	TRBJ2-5	ASSPGQAVTQY
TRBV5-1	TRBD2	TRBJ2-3	ASSLGLAEGADTQY
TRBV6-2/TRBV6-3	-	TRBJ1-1	ASSLILNTEAF
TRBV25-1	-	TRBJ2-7	ASSESWGVDYEQY
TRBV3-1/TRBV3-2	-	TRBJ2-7	ASSHLNSYEQY
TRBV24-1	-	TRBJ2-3	ATESGSTDTQY
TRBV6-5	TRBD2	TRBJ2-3	ATLAGDTDTQY
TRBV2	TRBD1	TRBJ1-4	ASSEAGTEGEKLF
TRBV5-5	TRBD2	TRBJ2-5	ASSTGLAGETQY
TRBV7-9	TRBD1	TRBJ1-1	ASSGGQGASTEAF
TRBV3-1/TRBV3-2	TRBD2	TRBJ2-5	ASSLGLAGDPAETQY
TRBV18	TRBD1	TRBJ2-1	ASSPAQGTAGNEQF
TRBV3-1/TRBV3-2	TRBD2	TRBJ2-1	ASSIRTSGSYNEQF